A single TCR beta chain is shown here with its context. The CDR3 is 14 amino acids. The germline V gene has CDR1 SGHRS and CDR2 YFSETQ. V dropped 0 bases and J dropped 7 bases, with 11 bases sitting between them. The source of the sample is a study of immune evolution from preneoplasia to lung adenocarcinoma. Profiled with immunoSEQ multiplex PCR; TCRdb holds only in-frame clones, not every one. The profile shows under 7,500 clones, 79% of them singletons. V is TRBV5-1 and J is TRBJ1-3, with D hard to call. Sequenced: FFPE minimally invasive lung adenocarcinoma tissue. This TCR was recovered from a person in their 70s with lung adenocarcinoma. This CDR3 is CASSLGWGSNTIYF. CDR3 DNA sequence: TGCGCCAGCAGCTTGGGCTGGGGTTCGAACACCATATATTTT.